This T cell receptor (beta chain) emerged from a study of Ad26.COV2.S vaccination and SARS-CoV-2 variants. Study summary: A COV1001 Ad26.COV2.S trial-arm participant provided the sample. The vaccine Ad26.COV2.S was put into the muscle once, or twice with 56 days between.

For this clone: Its antigen is not known.

The assay was immunoSEQ multiplex PCR, and TCRdb's table has in-frame clones only and misses some. The sample holds about 420,000 clones; approximately 90% are singletons and the top ten take around 3.6%. Findings of the study overall: An underestimation of total T cell responses may have resulted from the TCR breadth and depth analyses.

V gave up 3 bases and J gave up 8 bases, with 14 bases separating them. This CDR3 comprises 14 residues. Germline V lookup: CDR1 SGHTA, CDR2 FQGNSA. As to treatment: roughly 18 received Ad26.COV2.S at low or high dose, single or two shots; about 5 received placebo; per-sample allocation not given. Each sample was drawn 63 days after the first injection (of vaccine or placebo). An Ad26 vector that expressed Wuhan-strain SARS-CoV-2 spike constituted the vaccine. The source material was peripheral blood, sampled in a trial of Ad26.COV2.S vaccine versus placebo. The TCR was taken from a person aged 18 to 59 who received the Ad26.COV2.S COVID-19 vaccine or a placebo. The chain uses TRBV7-2 and TRBJ1-3; perhaps TRBD1 as D (6 bases). CDR3 sequence reads: CASSFGGGRDTIYF. The CDR3 bases are TGTGCCAGCAGCTTTGGTGGGGGCCGAGACACCATATATTTT.